One sample yielded the 10 T cell receptor beta chains listed below, sequenced in a study of shared clonotypes between healthy human individuals. Measured with immunoSEQ multiplex PCR; TCRdb has only the in-frame clones, and not every one. The sample carries 2 million to 2.5 million clones, 93% recorded once. Sequencing was performed on naive CD4+ T cells from PBMCs. As for subset: CD45RA+ positively selected. All receptors derive from a man between 18 and 29 years old in good health. Some clones in this sample may be carry-over from other donors' samples.

The V call is TRBV5-4, the J call TRBJ2-5; TRBD2 agrees at 15 bases. The V gene's germline CDR1 is SGHNT and CDR2 YYREEE (reference sequence). This CDR3 comprises 16 residues. V dropped 5 bases and J dropped 5; count of bases not matched to a gene: 7. Written as DNA, the CDR3 is TGTGCCAGCAGTCTTAGGACTAGCGGGAGGGTTGAGACCCAGTACTTC. Its protein is CASSLRTSGRVETQYF.

The count of this clone is one. Other DNA sequences in this sample translate to the same CDR3. Written as DNA, the CDR3 is TGTGCCAGCAGCTTAGGCCCCGATGAGCAGTTCTTC. Translated, it gives CASSLGPDEQFF. The chain links TRBV11-3 to TRBJ2-1; D call uncertain. V was cut by 1 base and J by 8 bases, with 6 bases left in between. The CDR3 length is 12 residues. The germline CDR1 and CDR2 sequences are SGHNT and YENEEA.

The chain is built from TRBV23-1 and TRBJ2-7, with D tentatively TRBD2 (6 bases). Being an ORF, TRBV23-1 has a function that is uncertain. The CDR3 extends over 16 amino acids. The V gene lost 8 bases and the J gene lost 0 bases, with 20 bases spanning the gap. DNA of the CDR3: TGCGCCAGCCACCAGGAATGGGGGGAATACTCCTACGAGCAGTACTTC. Protein sequence: CASHQEWGEYSYEQYF.

V is TRBV9 and J is TRBJ2-7; D is perhaps TRBD1 or TRBD2 (5 bases each). The germline V gene encodes CDR1 SGDLS and CDR2 YYNGEE. The CDR3 has 16 amino acids. V was cut by 0 bases and J by 7 bases, with 20 bases left in between. The CDR3 DNA is TGTGCCAGCAGCGTAGGTTGGCAGGCCGATGGGGGTGAGCAGTACTTC. Protein sequence: CASSVGWQADGGEQYF.

This chain joins TRBV7-2 and TRBJ2-7, with TRBD2 matching 9 bases. This CDR3 contains 15 residues. Germline V lookup: CDR1 SGHTA, CDR2 FQGNSA. The V segment lost 0 bases and the J segment 4 bases; nucleotides outside the gene matches: 4. CDR3 region: CASSLASGGRYEQYF. The DNA for the CDR3 is TGTGCCAGCAGCTTAGCAAGCGGGGGGCGATACGAGCAGTACTTC.

The rearrangement links TRBV6-1 to TRBJ1-5; D call uncertain. Trimming cost V 2 bases and J 0 bases, with 11 bases left between them. This CDR3 has 16 amino acids. Germline loops: CDR1 MNHNS, CDR2 SASEGT. Here the CDR3 DNA reads TGTGCCAGCAGTGAATATGGCCGGTATAGCAATCAGCCCCAGCATTTT. Encoded protein: CASSEYGRYSNQPQHF.

The chain combines TRBV5-1 with TRBJ2-1; 12 bases line up with TRBD2. Germline assignment: CDR1 SGHRS and CDR2 YFSETQ. This CDR3 has 14 amino acids. J was trimmed by 7 bases and V by 4 bases; bases with no gene match: 3. The CDR3 here is CASSGLAGTNEQFF. Here the CDR3 DNA reads TGCGCCAGCAGCGGACTAGCGGGAACTAATGAGCAGTTCTTC.

The chain couples TRBV28 to TRBJ1-1, with D perhaps TRBD1 (6 bases). Trimming took off 5 bases at V and 1 base at J, with 11 bases between the two ends. This CDR3 comprises 14 residues. From germline, CDR1 is MDHEN and CDR2 SYDVKM. DNA for the CDR3: TGTGCCAGCAGTGAGGGGGGCACGAACACTGAAGCTTTCTTT. The encoded protein is CASSEGGTNTEAFF.

CDR3 amino acids: CASRRDLGDTIYF. DNA of the CDR3: TGTGCCAGCAGAAGGGATTTAGGGGACACCATATATTTT. The J gene is TRBJ1-3, the V gene TRBV9, with D perhaps matching TRBD1 (5 bases). The ends were cut back, 5 bases at V and 8 bases at J, with 14 bases in the middle. The germline gives CDR1 SGDLS, CDR2 YYNGEE. The length of the CDR3 is 13 residues.

Concerning this clone itself: This sample also contains other DNA sequences that code for the same CDR3. The chain joins TRBV30 to TRBJ2-5; D unresolved. V dropped 2 bases and J dropped 2 bases, with 0 bases sitting between them. This CDR3 spans 10 amino acids. Germline loops: CDR1 GTSNPN, CDR2 SVGIG (reference sequence). CDR3 nucleotide sequence: TGTGCCTGGAGTCAAGAGACCCAGTACTTC. This sequence encodes CAWSQETQYF.